The source of this TCR beta chain is a study of patients and donors after allogeneic stem cell transplantation. Germline-derived CDR1 and CDR2 are MDHEN and SYDVKM. The length of the CDR3 is 16 residues. V was clipped by 3 bases and J by 1 base; unmatched bases: 4. One entry per CDR3 protein, called by TCRdb with MiXCR from the RT-PCR reads. The table shows roughly 230,000 distinct CDR3 sequences, with around 14% occurring only once. The clonotype originates from a human donor who was either an allogeneic HSCT recipient or a stem cell or donor lymphocyte infusion donor (not recorded which). It is not recorded whose cells these are; they may come from a transplant donor. The chain links TRBV28 to TRBJ2-3; 10 bases agree with TRBD2. The sample consisted of blood, either unsorted or a sorted T cell fraction (not recorded which). The DNA of the CDR3 is TGTGCCAGCAGTTTCTTCGGGACTAGCGGCACAGATACGCAGTATTTT. This translates into CASSFFGTSGTDTQYF.